These T cell receptor beta chains were read from a single sample in a study of blood T cell repertoires in COVID-19. Sequencing was performed with immunoSEQ multiplex PCR; in TCRdb, only in-frame clones are kept and a portion is missing. The table has roughly 180,000 clones, 75% to 80% seen once. Material: peripheral blood. The receptor source for this set is a woman aged 45-59 years with active or convalescent COVID-19. Each CDR3 is given with its conserved first and last residue. A D gene is named only where the DNA matches it firmly.

>-|TRBJ2-3|TRBV2
TGTGCCAGCAGTCCAGCGAGGGGGGGTAGCACAGATACGCAGTATTTT
CASSPARGGSTDTQYF
>-|TRBJ1-1|TRBV7-2
TGTGCCAGCAGCCAGAATAGACAGGCTGAAGCTTTCTTT
CASSQNRQAEAFF
>-|TRBJ2-5|TRBV7-2
TGTGCCAGCAGCCTCTCAAGGACATCAGGGGAGACCCAGTACTTC
CASSLSRTSGETQYF
>TRBD1|TRBJ2-2|TRBV6-2/TRBV6-3
TGTGCCAGCAGTTACCTAATAACCGGGACAGGGGTCTTACTCGGCGGGGAGCTGTTTTTT
CASSYLITGTGVLLGGELFF
>TRBD1|TRBJ2-7|TRBV9
TGTGCCAGCAGCCCCCAGGGGACAGGGGCTAGCTACGAGCAGTACTTC
CASSPQGTGASYEQYF
>TRBD1|TRBJ1-2|TRBV4-1
TGCGCCAGCAGCCAAGATACAGGGGGCGCTGGGTATGGCTACACCTTC
CASSQDTGGAGYGYTF
>TRBD1|TRBJ1-2|TRBV6-5
TGTGCCAGCAGTCGCGGGACAGGGGATTATGGCTACACCTTC
CASSRGTGDYGYTF
>-|TRBJ2-7|TRBV7-2
TGTGCCAGCAGCTTAGGTTTTGGCAGGGGTGGCGAGCAGTACTTC
CASSLGFGRGGEQYF
>-|TRBJ1-1|TRBV12-5
TGTGCTAGTGCGAACGGGACATTGGGCCCTGAAGCTTTCTTT
CASANGTLGPEAFF
>TRBD2|TRBJ2-2|TRBV7-2
TGTGCCAGCAGCGTGACTAGCGGGGGGGCCTCCGGGGAGCTGTTTTTT
CASSVTSGGASGELFF
>TRBD2|TRBJ2-7|TRBV14
TGTGCCAGCAGCCCAGTGCGGGAGGGCGAGCAGTACTTC
CASSPVREGEQYF
>TRBD1|TRBJ1-4|TRBV6-2/TRBV6-3
TGTGCCAGCAGTTTGGACAAGGGGGCGTTCGCCGGATATGAAAAACTGTTTTTT
CASSLDKGAFAGYEKLFF
>-|TRBJ1-6|TRBV7-3
TGTGCCAGCAGCTTAAACATCGGAGATAATTCACCCCTCCACTTT
CASSLNIGDNSPLHF